This record looks at one T cell receptor (beta chain) sequence and its context. Its antigen is not identified. These data belong to a study of long-term antiretroviral therapy in people with HIV. The study's findings and limits: Information on adherence to ART, viral resistance or therapy changes was unavailable.

PBMC samples from each donor numbered at least one pre-ART and at least two post-ART. Sequencing used immunoSEQ v3.0 at survey level. Sequenced by immunoSEQ multiplex PCR; TCRdb stores in-frame clones only, minus some. This sample carries under 25,000 clones, approximately 83% of them seen once, and the ten largest clones take approximately 9%. V was cut by 4 bases and J by 0 bases, with 12 bases left in between. This CDR3 comprises 15 residues. Germline V CDR1 and CDR2: SGHAT, FQNNGV. The chain has TRBV11-2 and TRBJ1-1; a possible D gene is TRBD1 (6 bases). The TCR comes from a young man with HIV. This sample comprised unsorted PBMCs, obtained 0.5 years before starting antiretroviral therapy. CDR3 in amino acids: CASSSLRGMNTEAFF. Written as DNA, the CDR3 is TGTGCCAGCAGCTCGCTCAGGGGAATGAACACTGAAGCTTTCTTT.